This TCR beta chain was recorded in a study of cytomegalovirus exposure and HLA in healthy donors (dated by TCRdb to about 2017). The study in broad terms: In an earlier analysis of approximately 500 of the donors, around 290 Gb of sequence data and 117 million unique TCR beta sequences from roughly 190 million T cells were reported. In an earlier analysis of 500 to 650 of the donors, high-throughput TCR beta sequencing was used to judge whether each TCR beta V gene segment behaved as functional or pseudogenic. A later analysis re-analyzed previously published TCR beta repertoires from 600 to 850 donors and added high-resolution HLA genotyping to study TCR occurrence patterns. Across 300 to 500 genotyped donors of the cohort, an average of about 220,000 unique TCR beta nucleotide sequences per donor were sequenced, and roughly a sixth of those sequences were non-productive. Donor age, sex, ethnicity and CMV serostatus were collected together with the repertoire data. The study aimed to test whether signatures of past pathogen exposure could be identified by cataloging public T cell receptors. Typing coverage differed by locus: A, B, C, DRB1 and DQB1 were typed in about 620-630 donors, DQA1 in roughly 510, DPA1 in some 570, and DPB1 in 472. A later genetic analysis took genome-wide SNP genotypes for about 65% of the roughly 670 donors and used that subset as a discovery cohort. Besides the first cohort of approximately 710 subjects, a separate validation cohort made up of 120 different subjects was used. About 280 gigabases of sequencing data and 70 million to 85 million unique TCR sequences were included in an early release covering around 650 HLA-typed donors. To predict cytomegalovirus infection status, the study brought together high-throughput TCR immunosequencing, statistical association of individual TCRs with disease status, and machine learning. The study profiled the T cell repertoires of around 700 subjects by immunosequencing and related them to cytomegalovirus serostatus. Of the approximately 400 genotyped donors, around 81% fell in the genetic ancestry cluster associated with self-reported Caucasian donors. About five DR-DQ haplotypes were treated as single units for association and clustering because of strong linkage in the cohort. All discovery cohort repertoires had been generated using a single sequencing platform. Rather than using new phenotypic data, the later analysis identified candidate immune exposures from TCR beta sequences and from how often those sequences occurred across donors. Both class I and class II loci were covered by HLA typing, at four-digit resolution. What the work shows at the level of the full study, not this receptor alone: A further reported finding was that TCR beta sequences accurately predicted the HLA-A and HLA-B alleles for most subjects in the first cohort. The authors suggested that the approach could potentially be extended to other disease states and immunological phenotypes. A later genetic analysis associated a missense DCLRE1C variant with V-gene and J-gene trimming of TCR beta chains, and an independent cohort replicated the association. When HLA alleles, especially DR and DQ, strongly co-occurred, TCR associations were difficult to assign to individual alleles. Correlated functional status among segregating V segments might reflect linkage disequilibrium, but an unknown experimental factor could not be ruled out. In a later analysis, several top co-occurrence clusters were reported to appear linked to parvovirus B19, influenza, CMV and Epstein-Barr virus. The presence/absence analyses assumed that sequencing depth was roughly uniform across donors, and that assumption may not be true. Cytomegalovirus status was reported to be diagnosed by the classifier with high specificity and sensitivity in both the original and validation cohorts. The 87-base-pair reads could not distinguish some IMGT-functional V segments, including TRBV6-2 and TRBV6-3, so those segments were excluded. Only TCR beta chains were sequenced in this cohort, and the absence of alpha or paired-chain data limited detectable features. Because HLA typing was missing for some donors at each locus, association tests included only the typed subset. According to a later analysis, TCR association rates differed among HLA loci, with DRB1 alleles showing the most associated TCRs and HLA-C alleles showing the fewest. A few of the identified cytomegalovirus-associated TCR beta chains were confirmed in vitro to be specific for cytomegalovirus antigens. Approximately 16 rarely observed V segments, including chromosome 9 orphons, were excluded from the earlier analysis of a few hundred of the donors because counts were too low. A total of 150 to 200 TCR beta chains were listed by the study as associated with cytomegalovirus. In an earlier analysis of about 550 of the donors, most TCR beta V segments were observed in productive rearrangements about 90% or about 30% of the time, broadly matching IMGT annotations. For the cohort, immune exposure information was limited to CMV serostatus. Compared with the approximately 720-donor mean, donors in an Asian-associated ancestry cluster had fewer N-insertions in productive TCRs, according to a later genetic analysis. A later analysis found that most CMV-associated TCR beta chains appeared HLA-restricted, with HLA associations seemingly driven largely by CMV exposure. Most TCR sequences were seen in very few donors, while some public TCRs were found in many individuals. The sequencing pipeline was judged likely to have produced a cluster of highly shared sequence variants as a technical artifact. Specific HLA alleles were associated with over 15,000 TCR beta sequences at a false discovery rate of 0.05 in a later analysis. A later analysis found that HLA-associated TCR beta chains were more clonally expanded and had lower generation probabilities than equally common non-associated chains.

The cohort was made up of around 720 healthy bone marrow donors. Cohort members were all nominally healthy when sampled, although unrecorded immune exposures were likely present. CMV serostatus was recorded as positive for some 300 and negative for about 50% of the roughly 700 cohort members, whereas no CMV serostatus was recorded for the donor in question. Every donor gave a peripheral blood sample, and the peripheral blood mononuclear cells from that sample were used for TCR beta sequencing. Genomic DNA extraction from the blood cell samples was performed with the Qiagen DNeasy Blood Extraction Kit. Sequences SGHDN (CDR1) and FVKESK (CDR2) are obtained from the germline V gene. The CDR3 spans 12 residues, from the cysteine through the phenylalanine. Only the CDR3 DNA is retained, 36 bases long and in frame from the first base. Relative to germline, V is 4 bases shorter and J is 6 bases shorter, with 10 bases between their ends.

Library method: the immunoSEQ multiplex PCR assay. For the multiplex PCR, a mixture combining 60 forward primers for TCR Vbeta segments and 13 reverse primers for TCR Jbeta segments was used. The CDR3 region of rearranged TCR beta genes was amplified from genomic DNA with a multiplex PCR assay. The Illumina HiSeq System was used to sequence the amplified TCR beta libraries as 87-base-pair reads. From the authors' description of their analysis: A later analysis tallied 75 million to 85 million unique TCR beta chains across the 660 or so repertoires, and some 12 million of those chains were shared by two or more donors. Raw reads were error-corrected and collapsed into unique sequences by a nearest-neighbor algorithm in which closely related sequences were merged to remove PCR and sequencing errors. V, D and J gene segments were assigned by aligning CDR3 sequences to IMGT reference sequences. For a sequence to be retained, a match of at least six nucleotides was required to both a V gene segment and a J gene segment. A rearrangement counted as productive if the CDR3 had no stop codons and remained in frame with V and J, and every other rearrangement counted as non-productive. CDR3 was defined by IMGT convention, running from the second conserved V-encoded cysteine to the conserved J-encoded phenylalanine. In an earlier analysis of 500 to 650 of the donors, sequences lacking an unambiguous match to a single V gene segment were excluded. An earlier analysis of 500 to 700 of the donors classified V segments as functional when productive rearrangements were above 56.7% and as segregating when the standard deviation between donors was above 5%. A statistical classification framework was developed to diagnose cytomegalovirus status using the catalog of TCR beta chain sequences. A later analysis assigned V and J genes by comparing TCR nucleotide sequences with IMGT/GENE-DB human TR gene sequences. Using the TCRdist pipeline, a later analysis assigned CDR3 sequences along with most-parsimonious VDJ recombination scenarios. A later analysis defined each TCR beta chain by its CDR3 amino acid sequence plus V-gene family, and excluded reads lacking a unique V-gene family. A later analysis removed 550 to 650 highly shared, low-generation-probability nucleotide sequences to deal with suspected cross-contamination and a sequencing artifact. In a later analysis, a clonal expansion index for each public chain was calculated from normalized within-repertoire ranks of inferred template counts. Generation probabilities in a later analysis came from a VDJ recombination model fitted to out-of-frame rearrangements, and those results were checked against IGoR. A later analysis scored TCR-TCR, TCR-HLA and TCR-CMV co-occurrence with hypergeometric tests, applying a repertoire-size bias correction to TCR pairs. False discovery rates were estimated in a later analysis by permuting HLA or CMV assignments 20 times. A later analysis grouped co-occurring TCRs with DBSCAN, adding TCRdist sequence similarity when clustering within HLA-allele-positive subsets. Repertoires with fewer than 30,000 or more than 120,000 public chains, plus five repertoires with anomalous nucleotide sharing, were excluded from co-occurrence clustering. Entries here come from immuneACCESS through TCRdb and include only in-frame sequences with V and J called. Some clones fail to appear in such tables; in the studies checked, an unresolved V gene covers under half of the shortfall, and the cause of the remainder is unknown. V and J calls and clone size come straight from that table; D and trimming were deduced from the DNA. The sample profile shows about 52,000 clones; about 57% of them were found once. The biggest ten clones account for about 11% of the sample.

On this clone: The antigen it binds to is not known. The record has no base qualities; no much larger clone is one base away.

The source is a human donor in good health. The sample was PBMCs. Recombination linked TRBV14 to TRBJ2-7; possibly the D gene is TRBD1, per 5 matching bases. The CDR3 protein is CASSLTALEQYF. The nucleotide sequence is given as TGTGCCAGCAGCCTGACAGCTCTCGAGCAGTACTTC.